The entry below describes one T cell receptor beta chain. Its antigen is undetermined. This record belongs to a study of OX40 agonist ivuxolimab in advanced cancers. Study-wide results and caveats: Averaging showed that CD8+ T cells had more expanded clones than CD4+ did. Antigens targeted by the expanded peripheral T cells were not determined.

The protocol was immunoSEQ multiplex PCR, while the TCRdb copy is restricted to in-frame clones and leaves out a portion. The sample includes under 70,000 clones, 75% to 90% of them seen just once. Germline values: CDR1 SGDLS, CDR2 YYNGEE. V lost 4 bases and J 3 bases, leaving 17 bases between the germline ends. There are 15 residues in the CDR3. Collection of blood occurred at baseline, at cycle 4 day 1, and at cycle 7 day 1. The clonotype comes from an adult with an advanced solid tumor such as melanoma, head and neck, liver or kidney cancer. This sample comprised CD4+ or CD8+ T cells sorted from blood, obtained in a trial of the OX40 agonist ivuxolimab. The chain has TRBV9 and TRBJ2-7; weak D call: TRBD2 (5 bases). The CDR3 DNA follows: TGTGCCAGCAGCCCCCTCGGGGTAGCCAACTACGAGCAGTACTTC. Amino acids: CASSPLGVANYEQYF.